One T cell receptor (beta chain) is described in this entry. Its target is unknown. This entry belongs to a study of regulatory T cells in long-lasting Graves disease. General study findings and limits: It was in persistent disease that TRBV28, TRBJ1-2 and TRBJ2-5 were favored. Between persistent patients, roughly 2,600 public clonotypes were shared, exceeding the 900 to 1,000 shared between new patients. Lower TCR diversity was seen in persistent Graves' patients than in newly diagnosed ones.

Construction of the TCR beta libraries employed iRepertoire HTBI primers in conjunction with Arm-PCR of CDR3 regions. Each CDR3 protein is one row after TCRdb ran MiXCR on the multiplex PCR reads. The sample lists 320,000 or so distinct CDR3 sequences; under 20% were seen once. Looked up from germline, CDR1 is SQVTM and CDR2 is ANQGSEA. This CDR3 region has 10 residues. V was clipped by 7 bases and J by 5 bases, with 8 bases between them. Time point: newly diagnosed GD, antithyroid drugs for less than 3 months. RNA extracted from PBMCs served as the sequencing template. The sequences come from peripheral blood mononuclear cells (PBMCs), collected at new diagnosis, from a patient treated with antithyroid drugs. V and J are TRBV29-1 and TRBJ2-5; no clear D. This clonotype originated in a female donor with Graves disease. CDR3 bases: TGCAGCGGGTCCATGGAGACCCAGTACTTC. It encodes CSGSMETQYF.